This paragraph reports one TCR beta chain. This sample is drawn from a study of blood T cell repertoires in COVID-19. Exposed participants encountered a COVID-19 case during the 2 weeks preceding study entry. CDR1 and CDR2 (germline): MNHEY, SVGEGT. The CDR3 totals 13 residues. V lost 2 bases, J lost 4 bases, and 6 bases lay in between. As originally analysed: Reference gene primers were amplified, and this amplification served to estimate nucleated cell counts. Produced via immunoSEQ multiplex PCR; TCRdb's table is partial and in-frame only. Clonal size and the V and J genes are those of that table, whereas D and trimming came from the DNA. The data contain some 180,000 clones, approximately 80% of them singletons.

What was sequenced was PBMCs or T cells enriched from blood (not recorded which). The TCR comes from a man between 60 and 75 years old who had been exposed to COVID-19. This chain connects TRBV6-2 or TRBV6-3 to TRBJ2-1; D possibly corresponds to TRBD1 (5 bases). CDR3 sequence (DNA): TGTGCCAGCAGTTACGGGGCTTACAATGAGCAGTTCTTC. Protein sequence: CASSYGAYNEQFF.